The text below deals with one T cell receptor (beta chain). Participants reported their clinical history, and cohort assignment relied on those reports. The CDR3 has 16 amino acids. Trimming removed 1 base from V and 6 bases from J; junction bases left unmatched: 5. Germline CDR1 is SGHRS and CDR2 is YFSETQ. Only in-frame clones appear in the TCRdb table, and some are missing; sequencing was by immunoSEQ multiplex PCR. The data show 250,000 or so clones, with roughly four fifths seen just once and about 3% held by the top ten. This entry is derived from a study of blood T cell repertoires in COVID-19.

This clonotype was obtained from a man in his fifties who had recovered from COVID-19. Sequences were obtained from PBMCs or T cells enriched from blood (not recorded which). The chain combines TRBV5-1 with TRBJ2-2; 11 bases align to TRBD2. Here the CDR3 DNA reads TGCGCCAGCAGCTTGTCGGCTAGCGGGGGGTCCGGGGAGCTGTTTTTT. As protein: CASSLSASGGSGELFF. Supplemented by reference TRBV5-1 and TRBJ2-2, the full variable domain reads KAGVTQTPRYLIKTRGQQVTLSCSPISGHRSVSWYQQTPGQGLQFLFEYFSETQRNKGNFPGRFSGRQFSNSRSEMNVSTLELGDSALYLCASSLSASGGSGELFFGEGSRLTVL.